This note documents a single T cell receptor beta chain sequence. The length of the CDR3 is 12 residues. The germline V gene has CDR1 SQVTM and CDR2 ANQGSEA. These data belong to a study of blood T cell repertoires in COVID-19. Measured with immunoSEQ multiplex PCR; TCRdb has only the in-frame clones, and not every one. This table holds tens of thousands of clones, around 85% found once. The receptor was derived from a man aged 65-85 years with acute or convalescent COVID-19. The material sequenced was peripheral blood. This chain connects TRBV29-1 to TRBJ1-1; 7 bases are shared with TRBD1. This CDR3 is CVVDRSFTEAFF. The CDR3 DNA reads TGCGTCGTGGACAGGTCGTTCACTGAAGCTTTCTTT. The full variable domain, rest sourced from reference TRBV29-1 and TRBJ1-1, is SAVISQKPSRDICQRGTSLTIQCQVDSQVTMMFWYRQQPGQSLTLIATANQGSEATYESGFVIDKFPISRPNLTFSTLTVSNMSPEDSSIYLCVVDRSFTEAFFGQGTRLTVV.